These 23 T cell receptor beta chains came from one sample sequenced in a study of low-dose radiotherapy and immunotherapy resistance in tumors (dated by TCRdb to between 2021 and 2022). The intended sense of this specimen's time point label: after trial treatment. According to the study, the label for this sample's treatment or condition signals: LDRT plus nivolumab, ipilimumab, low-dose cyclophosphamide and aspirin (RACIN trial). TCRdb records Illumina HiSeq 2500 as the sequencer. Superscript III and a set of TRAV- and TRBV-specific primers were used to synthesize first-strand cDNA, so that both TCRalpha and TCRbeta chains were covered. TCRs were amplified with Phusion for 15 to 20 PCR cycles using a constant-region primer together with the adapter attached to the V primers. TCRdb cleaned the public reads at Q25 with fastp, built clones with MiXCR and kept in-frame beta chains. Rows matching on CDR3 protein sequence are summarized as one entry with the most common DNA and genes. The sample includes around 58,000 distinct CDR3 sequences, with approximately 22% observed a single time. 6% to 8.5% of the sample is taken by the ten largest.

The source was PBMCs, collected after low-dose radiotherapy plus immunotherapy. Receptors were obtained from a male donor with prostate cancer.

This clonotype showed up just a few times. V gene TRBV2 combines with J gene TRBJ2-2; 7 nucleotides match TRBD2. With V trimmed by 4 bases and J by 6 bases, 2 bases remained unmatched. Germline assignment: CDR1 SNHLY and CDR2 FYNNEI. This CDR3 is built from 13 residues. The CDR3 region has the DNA TGTGCCAGCAGTGCACGGGAGGCCGGGGAGCTGTTTTTT. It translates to CASSAREAGELFF.

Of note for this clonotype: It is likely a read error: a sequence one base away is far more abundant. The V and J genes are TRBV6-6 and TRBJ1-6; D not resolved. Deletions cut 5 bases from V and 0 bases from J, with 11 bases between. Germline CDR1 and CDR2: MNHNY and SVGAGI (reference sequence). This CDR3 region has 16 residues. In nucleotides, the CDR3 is TGTGCCAGCAGTGACGTATGGGCCTCCTATAATTCACCCCTCCACTTT. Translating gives CASSDVWASYNSPLHF.

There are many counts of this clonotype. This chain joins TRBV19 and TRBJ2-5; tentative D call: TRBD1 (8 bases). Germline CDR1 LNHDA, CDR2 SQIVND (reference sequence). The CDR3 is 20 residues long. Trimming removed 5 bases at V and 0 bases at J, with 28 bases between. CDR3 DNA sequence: TGTGCCAGTAGTCCAAAGGGACTAAAAGGGACAGGTGGCCACCAAGAGACCCAGTACTTC. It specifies CASSPKGLKGTGGHQETQYF.

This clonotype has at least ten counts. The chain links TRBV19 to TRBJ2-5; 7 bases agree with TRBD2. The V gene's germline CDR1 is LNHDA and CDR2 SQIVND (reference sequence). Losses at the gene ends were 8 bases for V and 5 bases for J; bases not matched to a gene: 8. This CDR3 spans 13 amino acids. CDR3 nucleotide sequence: TGTGCCAGTGGGGAGGGCTCAGGGGAGACCCAGTACTTC. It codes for CASGEGSGETQYF.

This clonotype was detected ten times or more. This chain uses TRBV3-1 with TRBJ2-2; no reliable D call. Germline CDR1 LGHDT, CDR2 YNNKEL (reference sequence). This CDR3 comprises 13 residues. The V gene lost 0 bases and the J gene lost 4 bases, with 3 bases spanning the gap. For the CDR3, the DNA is TGTGCCAGCAGCCAAGATTCCACCGGGGAGCTGTTTTTT. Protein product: CASSQDSTGELFF. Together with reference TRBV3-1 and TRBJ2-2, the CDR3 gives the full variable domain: DTAVSQTPKYLVTQMGNDKSIKCEQNLGHDTMYWYKQDSKKFLKIMFSYNNKELIINETVPNRFSPKSPDKAHLNLHINSLELGDSAVYFCASSQDSTGELFFGEGSRLTVL.

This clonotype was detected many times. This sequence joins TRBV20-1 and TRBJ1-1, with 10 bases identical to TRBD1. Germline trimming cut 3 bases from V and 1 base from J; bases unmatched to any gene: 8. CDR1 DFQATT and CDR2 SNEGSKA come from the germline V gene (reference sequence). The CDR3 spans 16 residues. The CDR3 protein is CSAREWTGGGNTEAFF. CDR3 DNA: TGCAGTGCTAGGGAGTGGACAGGGGGAGGGAACACTGAAGCTTTCTTT.

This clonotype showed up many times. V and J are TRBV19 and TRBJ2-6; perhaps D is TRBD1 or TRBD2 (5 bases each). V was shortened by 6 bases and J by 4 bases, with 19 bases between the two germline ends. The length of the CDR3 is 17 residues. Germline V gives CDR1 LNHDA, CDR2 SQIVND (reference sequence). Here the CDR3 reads CASSPGGGVAGANVLTF. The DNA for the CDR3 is TGTGCCAGTAGCCCTGGTGGGGGAGTCGCCGGGGCCAACGTCCTGACTTTC.

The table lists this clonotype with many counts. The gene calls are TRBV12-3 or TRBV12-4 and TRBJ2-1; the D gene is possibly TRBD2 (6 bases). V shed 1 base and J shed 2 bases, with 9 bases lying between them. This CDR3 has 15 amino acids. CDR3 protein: CASSLVSGPYNEQFF. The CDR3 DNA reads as TGTGCCAGCAGTTTAGTTAGCGGACCCTACAATGAGCAGTTCTTC.

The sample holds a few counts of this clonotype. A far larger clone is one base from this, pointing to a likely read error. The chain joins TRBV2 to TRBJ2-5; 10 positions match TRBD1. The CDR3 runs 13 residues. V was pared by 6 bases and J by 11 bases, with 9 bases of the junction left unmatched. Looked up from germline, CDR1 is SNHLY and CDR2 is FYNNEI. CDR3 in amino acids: CASRGQGKDEQYF. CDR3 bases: TGTGCCAGCAGGGGACAGGGGAAGGATGAGCAGTACTTC.

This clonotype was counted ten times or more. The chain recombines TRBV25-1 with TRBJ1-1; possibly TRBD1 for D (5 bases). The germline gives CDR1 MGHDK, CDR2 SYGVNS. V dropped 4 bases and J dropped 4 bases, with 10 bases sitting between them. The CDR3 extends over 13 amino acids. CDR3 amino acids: CASSGAGLTEAFF. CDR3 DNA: TGTGCCAGCAGTGGGGCGGGGCTCACTGAAGCTTTCTTT.

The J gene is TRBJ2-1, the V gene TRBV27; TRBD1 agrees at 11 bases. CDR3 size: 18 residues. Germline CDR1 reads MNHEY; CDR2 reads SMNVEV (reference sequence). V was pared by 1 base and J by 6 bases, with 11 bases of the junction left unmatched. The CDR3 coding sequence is TGTGCCAGCAGTTTATTCCCCACCGGGACAGGGGGGGGCAATGAGCAGTTCTTC. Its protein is CASSLFPTGTGGGNEQFF.

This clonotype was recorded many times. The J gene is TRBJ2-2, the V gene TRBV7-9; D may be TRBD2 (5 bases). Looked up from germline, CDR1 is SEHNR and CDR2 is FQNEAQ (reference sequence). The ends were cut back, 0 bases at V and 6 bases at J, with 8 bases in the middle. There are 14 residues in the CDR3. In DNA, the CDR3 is TGTGCCAGCAGCTTAGCGGGAGCGTCCGGGGAGCTGTTTTTT. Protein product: CASSLAGASGELFF.

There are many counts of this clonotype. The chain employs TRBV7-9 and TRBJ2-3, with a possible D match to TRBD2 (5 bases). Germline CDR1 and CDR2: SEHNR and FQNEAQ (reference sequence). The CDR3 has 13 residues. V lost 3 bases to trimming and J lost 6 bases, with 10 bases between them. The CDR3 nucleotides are TGTGCCAGCAGCTTGAGTACGGGGGATACGCAGTATTTT. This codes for CASSLSTGDTQYF. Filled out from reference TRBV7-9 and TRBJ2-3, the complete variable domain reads DTGVSQNPRHKITKRGQNVTFRCDPISEHNRLYWYRQTLGQGPEFLTYFQNEAQLEKSRLLSDRFSAERPKGSFSTLEIQRTEQGDSAMYLCASSLSTGDTQYFGPGTRLTVL.

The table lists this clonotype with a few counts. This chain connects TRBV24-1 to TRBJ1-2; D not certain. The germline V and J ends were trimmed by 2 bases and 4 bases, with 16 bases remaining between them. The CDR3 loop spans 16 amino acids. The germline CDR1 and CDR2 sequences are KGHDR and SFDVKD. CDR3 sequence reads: CATSDSPTSGGYGYTF. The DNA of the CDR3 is TGTGCCACCAGTGATTCTCCGACTTCTGGCGGCTATGGCTACACCTTC.

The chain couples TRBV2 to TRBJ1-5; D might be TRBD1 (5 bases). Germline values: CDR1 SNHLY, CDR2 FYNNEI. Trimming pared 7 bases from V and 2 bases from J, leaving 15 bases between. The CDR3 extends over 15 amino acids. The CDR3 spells CASNPWGGGNQPQHF. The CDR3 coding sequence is TGTGCCAGCAACCCCTGGGGGGGAGGCAATCAGCCCCAGCATTTT.

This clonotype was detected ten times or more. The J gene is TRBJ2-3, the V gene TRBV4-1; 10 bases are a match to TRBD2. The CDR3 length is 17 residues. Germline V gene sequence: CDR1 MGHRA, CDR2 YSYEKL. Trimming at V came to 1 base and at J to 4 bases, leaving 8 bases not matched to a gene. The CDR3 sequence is CASSQGLAGVWPDTQYF. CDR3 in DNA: TGCGCCAGCAGCCAAGGCCTAGCGGGAGTGTGGCCAGATACGCAGTATTTT.

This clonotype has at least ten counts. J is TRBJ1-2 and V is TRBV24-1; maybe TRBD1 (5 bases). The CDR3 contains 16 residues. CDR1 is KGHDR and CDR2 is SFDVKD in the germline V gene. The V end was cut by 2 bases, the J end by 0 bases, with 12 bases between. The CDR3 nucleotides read TGTGCCACCAGTGATTCCAGGGTCATAGCTAACTATGGCTACACCTTC. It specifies CATSDSRVIANYGYTF.

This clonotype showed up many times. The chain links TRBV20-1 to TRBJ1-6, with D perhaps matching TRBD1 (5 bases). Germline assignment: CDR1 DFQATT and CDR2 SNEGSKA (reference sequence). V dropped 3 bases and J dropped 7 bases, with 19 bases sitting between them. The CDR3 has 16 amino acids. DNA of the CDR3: TGCAGTGCTAGTAGTGGTACCGACTACAGGAATTCACCCCTCCACTTT. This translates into CSASSGTDYRNSPLHF.

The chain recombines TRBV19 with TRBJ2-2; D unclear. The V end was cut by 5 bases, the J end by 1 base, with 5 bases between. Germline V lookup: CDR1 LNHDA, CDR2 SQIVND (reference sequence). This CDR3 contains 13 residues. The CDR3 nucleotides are TGTGCCAGTAGTCTCCAGAACACCGGGGAGCTGTTTTTT. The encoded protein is CASSLQNTGELFF.

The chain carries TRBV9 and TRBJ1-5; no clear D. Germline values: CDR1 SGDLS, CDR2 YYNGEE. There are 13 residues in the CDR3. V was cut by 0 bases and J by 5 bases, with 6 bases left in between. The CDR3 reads CASSVGAHQPQHF. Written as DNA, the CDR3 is TGTGCCAGCAGCGTAGGGGCTCATCAGCCCCAGCATTTT.

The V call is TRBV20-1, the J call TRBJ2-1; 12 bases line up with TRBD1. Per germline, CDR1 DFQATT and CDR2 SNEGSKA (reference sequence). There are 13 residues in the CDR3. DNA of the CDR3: TGCAGCGGGACAGGGGGCAACTACAATGAGCAGTTCTTC. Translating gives CSGTGGNYNEQFF.

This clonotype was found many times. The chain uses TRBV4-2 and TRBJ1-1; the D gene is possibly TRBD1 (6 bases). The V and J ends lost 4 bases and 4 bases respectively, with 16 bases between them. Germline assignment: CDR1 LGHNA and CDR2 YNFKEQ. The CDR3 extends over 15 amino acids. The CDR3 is CASSRLEGEGTEAFF. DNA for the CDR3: TGTGCCAGCAGCCGTCTTGAGGGGGAAGGCACTGAAGCTTTCTTT.

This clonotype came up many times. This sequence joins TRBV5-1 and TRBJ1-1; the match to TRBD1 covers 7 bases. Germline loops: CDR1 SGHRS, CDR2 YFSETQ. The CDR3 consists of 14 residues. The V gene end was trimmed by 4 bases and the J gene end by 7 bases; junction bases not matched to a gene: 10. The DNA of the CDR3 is TGCGCCAGCAGCGTAGACAGGGTTGACGGTGAAGCTTTCTTT. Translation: CASSVDRVDGEAFF. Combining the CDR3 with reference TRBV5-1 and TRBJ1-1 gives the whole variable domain KAGVTQTPRYLIKTRGQQVTLSCSPISGHRSVSWYQQTPGQGLQFLFEYFSETQRNKGNFPGRFSGRQFSNSRSEMNVSTLELGDSALYLCASSVDRVDGEAFFGQGTRLTVV.